The clone carrying this T cell receptor beta chain was seen a handful of times. The antigen remains unidentified. The data are from a study of blood T cells in healthy people across ages. Points from the study as a whole: The unsorted PBMCs prevented any conclusive comparison of naive versus antigen-experienced cells.

Next came a second PCR, run for roughly 6 to 11 cycles, which used a sample-barcoded 5' primer along with a J-beta primer mix. TCRdb reprocessed the 5' RACE reads with MiXCR, giving one entry per CDR3 protein. Seen here are some 690,000 distinct CDR3 sequences, around a fifth observed once, and the top ten hold around 22%. The CDR3 has 14 residues. The V gene lost 3 bases and the J gene lost 3 bases, with 8 bases spanning the gap. The genes are TRBV12-3 or TRBV12-4 and TRBJ2-2; perhaps TRBD1 as D (5 bases). This TCR was recovered from a man between 65 and 79 years old in good health. The sequenced sample was blood. CDR3 sequence: CASSLGLHTGELFF. As DNA, the CDR3 is TGTGCCAGCAGTTTGGGGCTACACACCGGGGAGCTGTTTTTT.